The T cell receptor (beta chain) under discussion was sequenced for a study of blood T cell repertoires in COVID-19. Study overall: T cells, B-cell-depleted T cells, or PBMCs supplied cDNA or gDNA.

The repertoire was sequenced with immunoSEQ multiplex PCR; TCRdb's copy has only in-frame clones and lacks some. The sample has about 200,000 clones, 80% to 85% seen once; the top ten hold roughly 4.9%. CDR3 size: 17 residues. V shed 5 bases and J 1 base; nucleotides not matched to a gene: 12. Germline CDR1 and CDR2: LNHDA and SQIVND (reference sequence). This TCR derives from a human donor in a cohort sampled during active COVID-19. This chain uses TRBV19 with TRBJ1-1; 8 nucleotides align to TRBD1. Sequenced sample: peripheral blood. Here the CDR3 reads CASSGHPQGAKNTEAFF. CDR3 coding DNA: TGTGCCAGTAGTGGCCACCCCCAGGGGGCGAAGAACACTGAAGCTTTCTTT.